This TCR beta chain was documented in a study of cytomegalovirus exposure and HLA in healthy donors. Study background: Early on, a data release was issued that held tens of millions of unique TCRs from HLA-typed donors.

Germline values: CDR1 SGHDT, CDR2 YYEEEE. This CDR3 contains 16 residues. The germline V and J ends were trimmed by 0 bases and 4 bases, with 16 bases remaining between them. The PCR was carried out with 60 Vbeta primers and 13 Jbeta primers. The method was immunoSEQ multiplex PCR; TCRdb's version includes in-frame clones alone and lacks a portion of them. This sample's clone table lists 70,000 to 80,000 clones. Specimen: PBMCs. This TCR was sampled from a man aged 40-55 years in good health and CMV-seronegative. The J gene is TRBJ1-2, the V gene TRBV5-6; D unclear. CDR3 nucleotide sequence: TGTGCCAGCAGCTTGGATCTCTTTGGTTCTAGCTATGGCTACACCTTC. This translates into CASSLDLFGSSYGYTF. Drawing the rest from reference TRBV5-6 and TRBJ1-2, the complete variable domain is DAGVTQSPTHLIKTRGQQVTLRCSPKSGHDTVSWYQQALGQGPQFIFQYYEEEERQRGNFPDRFSGHQFPNYSSELNVNALLLGDSALYLCASSLDLFGSSYGYTFGSGTRLTVV.